The sequence of this T cell receptor (beta chain) was determined in a study of cytomegalovirus exposure and HLA in healthy donors. Study information: There were fewer than 130 million unique TCR beta sequences, drawn from about 180 million T cells, in an earlier analysis. Among over 350 genotyped donors, around 81% fell in the Caucasian-associated ancestry cluster.

Every donor was a healthy person donating bone marrow. PCR amplification relied on 60 Vbeta primers (plus 13 Jbeta primers). Assay: immunoSEQ multiplex PCR; the TCRdb copy retains only in-frame clones and omits some. The repertoire includes about 140,000 clones, approximately 72% of them detected once, and 6% to 8% sits in the top ten. CDR1 is SEHNR and CDR2 is FQNEAQ in the germline V gene (reference sequence). This CDR3 region has 15 residues. J lost 0 bases, V lost 5 bases, and 3 bases had no gene match. The chain combines TRBV7-9 with TRBJ2-2, with 7 bases aligning to TRBD2. This clonotype was sampled from an older woman in good health and CMV-seronegative. Specimen: PBMCs. The CDR3 DNA sequence: TGTGCCAGCAGCCAGGGAGGGCCGAACACCGGGGAGCTGTTTTTT. Amino acids: CASSQGGPNTGELFF.